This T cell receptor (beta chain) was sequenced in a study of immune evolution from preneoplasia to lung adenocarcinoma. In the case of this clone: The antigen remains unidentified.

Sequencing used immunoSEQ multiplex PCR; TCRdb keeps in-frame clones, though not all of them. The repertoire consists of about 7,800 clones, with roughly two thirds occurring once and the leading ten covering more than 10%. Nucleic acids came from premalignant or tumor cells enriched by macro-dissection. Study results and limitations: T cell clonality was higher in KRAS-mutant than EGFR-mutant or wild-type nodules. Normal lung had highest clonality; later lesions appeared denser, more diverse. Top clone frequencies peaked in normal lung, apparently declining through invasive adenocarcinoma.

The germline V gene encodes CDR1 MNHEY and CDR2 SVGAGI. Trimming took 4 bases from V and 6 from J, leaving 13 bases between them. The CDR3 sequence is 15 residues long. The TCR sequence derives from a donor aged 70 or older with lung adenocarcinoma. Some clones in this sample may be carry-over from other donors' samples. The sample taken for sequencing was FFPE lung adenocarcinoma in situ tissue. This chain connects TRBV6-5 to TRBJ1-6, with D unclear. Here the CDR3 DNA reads TGTGCCAGCAGTTTGAACCGGGCTGTTAATTCACCCCTCCACTTT. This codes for CASSLNRAVNSPLHF.